This entry concerns a single TCR beta chain. The study ran its PCR with 60 Vbeta and 13 Jbeta primers. The method was immunoSEQ multiplex PCR; TCRdb's version includes in-frame clones alone and lacks a portion of them. This sample has under 35,000 clones, with about 65% found just once. The data originate from a study of cytomegalovirus exposure and HLA in healthy donors. The sample consisted of PBMCs. The receptor's source is a man in his fifties in good health and CMV-seropositive.

The CDR3 DNA follows: TGTGCCAGCAGCCCGGGGGCAGATACGCAGTATTTT. As protein: CASSPGADTQYF. The gene calls are TRBV7-6 and TRBJ2-3; D possibly corresponds to TRBD2 (6 bases). The V gene lost 5 bases and the J gene lost 4 bases, with 7 bases spanning the gap. Germline assignment: CDR1 SGHVS and CDR2 FNYEAQ. The CDR3 has 12 amino acids.